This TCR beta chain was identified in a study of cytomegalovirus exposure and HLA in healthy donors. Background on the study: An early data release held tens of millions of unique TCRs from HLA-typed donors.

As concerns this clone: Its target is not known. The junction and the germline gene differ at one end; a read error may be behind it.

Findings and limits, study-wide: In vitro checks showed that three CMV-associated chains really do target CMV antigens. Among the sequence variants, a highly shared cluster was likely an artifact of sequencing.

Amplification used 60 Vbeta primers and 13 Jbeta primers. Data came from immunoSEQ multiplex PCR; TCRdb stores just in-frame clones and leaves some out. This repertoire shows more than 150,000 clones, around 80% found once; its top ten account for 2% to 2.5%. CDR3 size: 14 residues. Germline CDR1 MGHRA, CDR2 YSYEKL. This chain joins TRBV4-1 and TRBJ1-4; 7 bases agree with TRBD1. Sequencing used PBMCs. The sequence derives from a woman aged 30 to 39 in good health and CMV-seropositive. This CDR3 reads CASRQGTDNEKLFF. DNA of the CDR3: TGCGCCAGCAGACAAGGGACAGATAATGAAAAACTGTTTTTT.